This entry describes one T cell receptor (beta chain). Its antigen is not identified. This sample was taken from a study of OX40 agonist ivuxolimab in advanced cancers. Study-wide background: Dose-escalation patients suffered from hepatocellular carcinoma, melanoma, renal cell or head and neck cancer. Study results and limitations: CD8+ T cells averaged more expanded clones than CD4+. Both CD4+ and CD8+ T cell populations in blood had undergone clonal expansion by week 6 at 0.1 to 3.0 mg/kg.

The germline CDR1 and CDR2 sequences are SNHLY and FYNNEI. The CDR3 spans 14 residues. V lost 3 bases and J lost 3, with 9 bases in between. Using immunoSEQ multiplex PCR, the repertoire was profiled, and TCRdb retains in-frame clones only, with some absent. Of 65,000 to 80,000 clones in the sample, about 88% were seen once. Material: CD4+ or CD8+ T cells sorted from blood, obtained in a trial of the OX40 agonist ivuxolimab. This sequence was found in an adult with an advanced solid tumor such as melanoma, head and neck, liver or kidney cancer. This chain connects TRBV2 to TRBJ1-5; D unclear. The CDR3 sequence is CASSEYRTNQPQHF. For the CDR3, the DNA is TGTGCCAGCAGTGAGTACAGAACCAATCAGCCCCAGCATTTT.